The sample holds many counts of the clone carrying this T cell receptor beta chain. Using unique molecular identifiers, the investigators prepared the TCRbeta library. One entry per CDR3 protein results from TCRdb running MiXCR on the PCR reads. The sample has 200,000 to 250,000 distinct CDR3 sequences, about a tenth seen once. These data originate in a study of T-cell reconstitution after alpha-beta-depleted transplantation in children. Trimming stripped 2 bases from V and 2 bases from J, with 8 bases between. This CDR3 contains 14 residues. The chain employs TRBV12-3 or TRBV12-4 and TRBJ2-3; the D is unclear. The sample here was PBMCs, taken before TCRalphabeta/CD19-depleted stem cell transplant. This sequence originates from a child under two years old with acute myeloid leukemia, due to receive a stem cell transplant. As DNA, the CDR3 is TGTGCCAGCAGTTTATCTTGGGCCACAGATACGCAGTATTTT. Translating it yields CASSLSWATDTQYF.